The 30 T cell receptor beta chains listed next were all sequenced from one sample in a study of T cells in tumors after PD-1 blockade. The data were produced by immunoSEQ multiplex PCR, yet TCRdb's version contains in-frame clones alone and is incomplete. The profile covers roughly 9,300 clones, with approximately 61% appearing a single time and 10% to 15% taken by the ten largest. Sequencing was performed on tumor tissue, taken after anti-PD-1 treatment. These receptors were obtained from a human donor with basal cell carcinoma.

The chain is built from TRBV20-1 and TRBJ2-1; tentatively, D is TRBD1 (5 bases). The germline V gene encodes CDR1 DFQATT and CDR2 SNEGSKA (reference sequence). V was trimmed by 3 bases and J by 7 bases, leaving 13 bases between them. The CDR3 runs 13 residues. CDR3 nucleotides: TGCAGTGCTAGTTCGCAGGGTGGGAATGAGCAGTTCTTC. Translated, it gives CSASSQGGNEQFF.

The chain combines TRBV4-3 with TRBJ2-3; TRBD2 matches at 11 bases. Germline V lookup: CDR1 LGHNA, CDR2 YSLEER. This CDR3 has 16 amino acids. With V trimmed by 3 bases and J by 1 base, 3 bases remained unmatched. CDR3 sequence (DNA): TGCGCCAGCAGCCAGGGACTAGCGGACGGCACAGATACGCAGTATTTT. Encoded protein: CASSQGLADGTDTQYF.

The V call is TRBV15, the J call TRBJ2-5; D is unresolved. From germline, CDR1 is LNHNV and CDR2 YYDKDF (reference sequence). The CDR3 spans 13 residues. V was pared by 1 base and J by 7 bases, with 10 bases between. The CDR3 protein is CATSRAGPGTQYF. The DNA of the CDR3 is TGTGCCACCAGCAGAGCCGGTCCAGGGACCCAGTACTTC. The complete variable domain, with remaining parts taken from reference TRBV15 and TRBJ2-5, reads DAMVIQNPRYQVTQFGKPVTLSCSQTLNHNVMYWYQQKSSQAPKLLFHYYDKDFNNEADTPDNFQSRRPNTSFCFLDIRSPGLGDTAMYLCATSRAGPGTQYFGPGTRLLVL.

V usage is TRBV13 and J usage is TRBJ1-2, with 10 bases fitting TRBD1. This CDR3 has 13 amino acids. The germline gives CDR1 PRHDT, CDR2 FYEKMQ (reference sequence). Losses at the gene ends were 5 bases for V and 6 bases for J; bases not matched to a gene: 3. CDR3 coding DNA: TGTGCCAGCAGCCTCGACAGGGGGCATGGCTACACCTTC. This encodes CASSLDRGHGYTF.

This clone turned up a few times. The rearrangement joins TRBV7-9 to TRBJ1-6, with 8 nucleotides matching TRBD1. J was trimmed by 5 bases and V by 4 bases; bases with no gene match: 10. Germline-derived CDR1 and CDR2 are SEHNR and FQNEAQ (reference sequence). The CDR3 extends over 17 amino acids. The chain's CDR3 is CASSSKPGTGNNSPLHF. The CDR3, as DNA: TGTGCCAGCAGCTCGAAACCCGGGACAGGAAATAATTCACCCCTCCACTTT.

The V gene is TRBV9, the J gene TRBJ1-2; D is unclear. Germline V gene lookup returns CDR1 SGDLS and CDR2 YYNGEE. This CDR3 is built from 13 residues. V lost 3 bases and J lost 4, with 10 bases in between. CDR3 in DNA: TGTGCCAGCAGCGGACATTTTTCCTATGGCTACACCTTC. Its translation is CASSGHFSYGYTF.

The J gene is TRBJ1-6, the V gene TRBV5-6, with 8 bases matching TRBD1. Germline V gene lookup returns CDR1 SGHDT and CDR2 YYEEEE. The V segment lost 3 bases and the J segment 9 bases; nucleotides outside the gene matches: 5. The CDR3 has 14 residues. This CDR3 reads CASSSGQGTSPLHF. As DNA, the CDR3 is TGTGCCAGCAGCTCCGGACAGGGTACTTCACCCCTCCACTTT.

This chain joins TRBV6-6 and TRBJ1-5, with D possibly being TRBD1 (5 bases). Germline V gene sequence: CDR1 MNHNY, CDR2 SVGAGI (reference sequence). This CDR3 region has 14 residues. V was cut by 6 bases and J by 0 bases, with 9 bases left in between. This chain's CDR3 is CASRPGFSNQPQHF. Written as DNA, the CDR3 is TGTGCCAGCAGACCAGGGTTTAGCAATCAGCCCCAGCATTTT.

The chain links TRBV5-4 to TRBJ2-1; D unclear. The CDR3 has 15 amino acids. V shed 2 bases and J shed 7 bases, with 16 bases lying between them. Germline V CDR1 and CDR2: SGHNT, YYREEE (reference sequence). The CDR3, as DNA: TGTGCCAGCAGCTTTTATAACCCCCGTAGGAATGAGCAGTTCTTC. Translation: CASSFYNPRRNEQFF.

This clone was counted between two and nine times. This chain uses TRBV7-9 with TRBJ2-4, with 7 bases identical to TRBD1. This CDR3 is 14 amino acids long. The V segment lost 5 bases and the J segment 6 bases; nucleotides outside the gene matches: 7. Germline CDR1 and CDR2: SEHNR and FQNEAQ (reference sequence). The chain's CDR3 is CASSKTGLRNIQYF. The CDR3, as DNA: TGTGCCAGCAGCAAGACAGGGTTGAGAAACATTCAGTACTTC.

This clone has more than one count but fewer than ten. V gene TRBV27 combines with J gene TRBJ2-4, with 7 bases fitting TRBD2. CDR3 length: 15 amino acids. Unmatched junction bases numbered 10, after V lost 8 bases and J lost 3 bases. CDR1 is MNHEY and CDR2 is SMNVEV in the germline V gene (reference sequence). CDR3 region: CASHVREYIKNIQYF. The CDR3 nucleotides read TGTGCCAGCCACGTGCGGGAGTACATCAAAAACATTCAGTACTTC.

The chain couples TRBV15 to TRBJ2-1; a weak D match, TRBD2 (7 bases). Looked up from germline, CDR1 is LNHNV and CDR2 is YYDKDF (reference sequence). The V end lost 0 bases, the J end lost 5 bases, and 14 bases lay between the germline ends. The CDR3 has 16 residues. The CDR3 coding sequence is TGTGCCACCAGCAGAGAGGTGGGGGGGGCTCACAATGAGCAGTTCTTC. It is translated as CATSREVGGAHNEQFF.

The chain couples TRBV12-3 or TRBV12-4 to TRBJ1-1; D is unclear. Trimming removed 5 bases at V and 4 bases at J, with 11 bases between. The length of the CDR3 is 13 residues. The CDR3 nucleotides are TGTGCCAGCAGTGATTATGTTGGCACTGAAGCTTTCTTT. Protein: CASSDYVGTEAFF.

The CDR3 loop reads CASNQGNSGNTIYF. DNA for the CDR3: TGCGCCAGCAATCAGGGGAACTCTGGAAACACCATATATTTT. The chain links TRBV10-2 to TRBJ1-3; D may be TRBD1 (6 bases). This CDR3 region has 14 residues. With 7 bases removed from V and 0 bases from J, the gap between germline ends came to 10 bases. CDR1 is WSHSY and CDR2 is SAAADI in the germline V gene.

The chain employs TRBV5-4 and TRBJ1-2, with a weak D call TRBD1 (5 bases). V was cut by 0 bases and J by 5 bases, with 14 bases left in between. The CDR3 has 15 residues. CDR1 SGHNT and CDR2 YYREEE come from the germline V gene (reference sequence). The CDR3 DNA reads TGTGCCAGCAGCTTGGAGGGACGTAGTTATTATGGCTACACCTTC. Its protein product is CASSLEGRSYYGYTF.

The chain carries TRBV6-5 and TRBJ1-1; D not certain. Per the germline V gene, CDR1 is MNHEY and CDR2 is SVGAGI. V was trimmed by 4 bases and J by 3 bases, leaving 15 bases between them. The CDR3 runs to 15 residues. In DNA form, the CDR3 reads TGTGCCAGCAGTTCTCTCCCGGGTGGGGACACTGAAGCTTTCTTT. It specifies CASSSLPGGDTEAFF.

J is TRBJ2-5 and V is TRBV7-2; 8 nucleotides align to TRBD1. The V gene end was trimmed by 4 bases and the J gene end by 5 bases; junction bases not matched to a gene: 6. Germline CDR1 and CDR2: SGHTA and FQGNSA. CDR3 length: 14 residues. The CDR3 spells CASSWLSGGETQYF. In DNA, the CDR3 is TGTGCCAGCAGCTGGCTCTCAGGGGGCGAGACCCAGTACTTC.

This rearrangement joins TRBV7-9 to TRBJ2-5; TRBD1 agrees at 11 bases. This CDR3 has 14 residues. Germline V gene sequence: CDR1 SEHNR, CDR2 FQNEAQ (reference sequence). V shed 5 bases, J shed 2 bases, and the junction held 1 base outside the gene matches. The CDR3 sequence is CASSRDRGQETQYF. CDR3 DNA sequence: TGTGCCAGCAGCCGGGACAGGGGGCAAGAGACCCAGTACTTC.

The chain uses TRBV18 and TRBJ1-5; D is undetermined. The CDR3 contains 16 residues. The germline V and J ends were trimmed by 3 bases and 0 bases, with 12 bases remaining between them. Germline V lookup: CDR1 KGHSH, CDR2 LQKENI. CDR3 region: CASSPETGYSNQPQHF. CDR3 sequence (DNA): TGTGCCAGCTCACCTGAGACGGGGTATAGCAATCAGCCCCAGCATTTT.

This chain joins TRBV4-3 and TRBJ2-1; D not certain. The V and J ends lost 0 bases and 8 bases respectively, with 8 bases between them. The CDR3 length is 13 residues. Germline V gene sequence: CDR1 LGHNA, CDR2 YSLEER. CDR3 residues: CASSQEPLHEQFF. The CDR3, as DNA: TGCGCCAGCAGCCAAGAGCCCTTGCATGAGCAGTTCTTC.

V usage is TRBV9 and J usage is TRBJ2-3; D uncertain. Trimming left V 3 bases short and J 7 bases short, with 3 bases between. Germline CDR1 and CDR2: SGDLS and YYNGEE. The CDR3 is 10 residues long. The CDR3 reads CASSGNTQYF. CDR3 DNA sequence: TGTGCCAGCAGCGGGAATACGCAGTATTTT.

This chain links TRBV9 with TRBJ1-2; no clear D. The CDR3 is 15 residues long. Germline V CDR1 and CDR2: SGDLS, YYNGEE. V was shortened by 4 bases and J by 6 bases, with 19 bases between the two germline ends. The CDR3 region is CASSPEPGRGHGYTF. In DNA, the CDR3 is TGTGCCAGCAGCCCCGAACCGGGCCGCGGGCATGGCTACACCTTC.

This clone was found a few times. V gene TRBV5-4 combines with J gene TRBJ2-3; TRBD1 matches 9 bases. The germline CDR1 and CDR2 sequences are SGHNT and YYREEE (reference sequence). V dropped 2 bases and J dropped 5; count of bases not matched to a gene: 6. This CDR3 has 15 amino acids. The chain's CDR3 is CASSFLGQGGDTQYF. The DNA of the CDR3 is TGTGCCAGCAGCTTTCTGGGACAGGGTGGAGATACGCAGTATTTT.

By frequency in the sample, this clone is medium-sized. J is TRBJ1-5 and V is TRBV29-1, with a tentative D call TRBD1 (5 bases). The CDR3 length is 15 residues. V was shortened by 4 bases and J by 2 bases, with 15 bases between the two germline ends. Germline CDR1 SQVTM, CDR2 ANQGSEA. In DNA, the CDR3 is TGCAGCGTTGCCGGGACCCCCGACGGCAATCAGCCCCAGCATTTT. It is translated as CSVAGTPDGNQPQHF.

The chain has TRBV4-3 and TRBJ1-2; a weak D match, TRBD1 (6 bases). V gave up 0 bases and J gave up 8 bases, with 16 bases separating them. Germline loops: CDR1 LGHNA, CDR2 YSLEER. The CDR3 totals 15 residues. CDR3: CASSQDAGAPWGYTF. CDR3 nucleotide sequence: TGCGCCAGCAGCCAAGATGCAGGGGCCCCGTGGGGCTACACCTTC.

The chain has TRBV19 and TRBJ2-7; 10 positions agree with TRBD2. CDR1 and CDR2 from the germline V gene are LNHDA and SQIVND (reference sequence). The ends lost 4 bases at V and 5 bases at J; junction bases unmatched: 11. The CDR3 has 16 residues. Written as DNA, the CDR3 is TGTGCCAGTAGTACCAACCTAGCGGGAGCTAGTAACGAGCAGTACTTC. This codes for CASSTNLAGASNEQYF.

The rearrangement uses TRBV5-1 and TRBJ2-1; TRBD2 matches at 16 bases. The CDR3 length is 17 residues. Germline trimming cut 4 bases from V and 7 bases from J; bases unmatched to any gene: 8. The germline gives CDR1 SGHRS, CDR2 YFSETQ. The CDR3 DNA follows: TGCGCCAGCAGCCCTCCGGGACTAGCGGGAGGGAGGAATGAGCAGTTCTTC. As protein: CASSPPGLAGGRNEQFF.

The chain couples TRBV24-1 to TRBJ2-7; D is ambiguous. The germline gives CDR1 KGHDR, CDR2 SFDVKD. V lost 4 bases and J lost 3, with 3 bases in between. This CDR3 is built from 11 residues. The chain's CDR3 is CATSDFYEQYF. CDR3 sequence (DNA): TGTGCCACCAGTGACTTCTACGAGCAGTACTTC.

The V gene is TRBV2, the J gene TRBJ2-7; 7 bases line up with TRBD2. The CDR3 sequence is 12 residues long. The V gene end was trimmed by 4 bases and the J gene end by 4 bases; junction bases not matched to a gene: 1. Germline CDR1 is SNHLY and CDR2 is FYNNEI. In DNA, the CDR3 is TGTGCCAGCAGTGTCGGGGGGTACGAGCAGTACTTC. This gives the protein CASSVGGYEQYF.

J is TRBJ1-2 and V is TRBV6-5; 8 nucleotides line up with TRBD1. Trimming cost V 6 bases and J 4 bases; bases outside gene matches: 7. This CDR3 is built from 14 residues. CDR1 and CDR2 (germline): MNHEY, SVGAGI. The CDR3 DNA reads TGTGCCAGCAGCGTCAGGACAGGGCCCTATGGCTACACCTTC. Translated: CASSVRTGPYGYTF.